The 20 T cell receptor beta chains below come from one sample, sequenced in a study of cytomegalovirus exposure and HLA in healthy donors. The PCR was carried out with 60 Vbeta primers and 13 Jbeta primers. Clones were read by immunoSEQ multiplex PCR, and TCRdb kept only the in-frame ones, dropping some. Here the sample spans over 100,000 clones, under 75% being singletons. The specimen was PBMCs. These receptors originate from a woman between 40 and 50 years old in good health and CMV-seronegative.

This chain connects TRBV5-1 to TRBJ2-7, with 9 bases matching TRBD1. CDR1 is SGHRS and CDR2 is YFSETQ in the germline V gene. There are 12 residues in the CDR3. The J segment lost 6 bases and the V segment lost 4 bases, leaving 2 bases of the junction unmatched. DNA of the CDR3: TGCGCCAGCAGCCCGGGACAGGGCGAGCAGTACTTC. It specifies CASSPGQGEQYF.

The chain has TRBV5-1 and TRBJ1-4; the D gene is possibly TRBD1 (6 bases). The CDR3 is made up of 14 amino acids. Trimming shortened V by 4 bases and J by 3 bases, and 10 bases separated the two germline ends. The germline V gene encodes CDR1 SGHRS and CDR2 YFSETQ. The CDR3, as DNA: TGCGCCAGCAGCCCCGGACAGCCTAATGAAAAACTGTTTTTT. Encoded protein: CASSPGQPNEKLFF.

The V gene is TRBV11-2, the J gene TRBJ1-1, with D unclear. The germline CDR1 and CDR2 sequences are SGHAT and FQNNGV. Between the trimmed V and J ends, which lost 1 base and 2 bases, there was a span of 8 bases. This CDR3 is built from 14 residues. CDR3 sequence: CASSLAAGNTEAFF. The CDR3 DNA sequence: TGTGCCAGCAGCTTAGCCGCAGGTAACACTGAAGCTTTCTTT.

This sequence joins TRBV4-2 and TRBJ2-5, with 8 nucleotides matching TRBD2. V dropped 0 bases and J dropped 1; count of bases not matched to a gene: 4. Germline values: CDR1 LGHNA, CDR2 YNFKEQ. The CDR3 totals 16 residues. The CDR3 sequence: CASSQDLGGGQETQYF. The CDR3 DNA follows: TGTGCCAGCAGCCAAGATCTCGGGGGGGGCCAAGAGACCCAGTACTTC.

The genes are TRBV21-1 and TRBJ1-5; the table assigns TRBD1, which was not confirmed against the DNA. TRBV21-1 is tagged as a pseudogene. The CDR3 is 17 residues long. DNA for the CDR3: TGTGCCAGCAGCAAAGCGCTAAAAGGGGCCGGCAATCAGCCCCAGCATTTT. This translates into CASSKALKGAGNQPQHF.

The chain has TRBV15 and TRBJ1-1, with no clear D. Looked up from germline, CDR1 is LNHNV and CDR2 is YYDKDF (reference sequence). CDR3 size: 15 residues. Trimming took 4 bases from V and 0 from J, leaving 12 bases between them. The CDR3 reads CATSNLQFLNTEAFF. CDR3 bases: TGTGCCACCAGCAACCTACAGTTCTTGAACACTGAAGCTTTCTTT.

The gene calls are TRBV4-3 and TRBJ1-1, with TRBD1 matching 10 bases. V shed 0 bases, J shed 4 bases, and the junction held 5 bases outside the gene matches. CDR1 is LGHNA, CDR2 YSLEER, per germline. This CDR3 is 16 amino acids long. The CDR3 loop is CASSQDPRTGGTEAFF. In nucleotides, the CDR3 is TGCGCCAGCAGCCAAGACCCCCGGACAGGGGGCACTGAAGCTTTCTTT.

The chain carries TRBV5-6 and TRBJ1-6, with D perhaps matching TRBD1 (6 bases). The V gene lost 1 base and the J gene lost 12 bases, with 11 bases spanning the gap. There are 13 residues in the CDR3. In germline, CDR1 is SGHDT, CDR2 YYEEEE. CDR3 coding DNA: TGTGCCAGCAGCTTGTCAGGGGTAGGACCCCTCCACTTT. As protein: CASSLSGVGPLHF.

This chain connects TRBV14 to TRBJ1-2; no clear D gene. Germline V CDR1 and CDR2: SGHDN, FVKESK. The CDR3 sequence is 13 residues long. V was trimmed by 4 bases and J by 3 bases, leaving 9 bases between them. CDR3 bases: TGTGCCAGCAGCCTTGCGGGTGACTATGGCTACACCTTC. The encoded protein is CASSLAGDYGYTF.

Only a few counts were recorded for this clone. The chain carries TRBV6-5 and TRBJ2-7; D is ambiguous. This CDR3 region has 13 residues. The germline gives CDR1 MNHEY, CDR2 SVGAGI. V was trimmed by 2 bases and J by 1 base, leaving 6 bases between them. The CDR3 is CASSYLQSYEQYF. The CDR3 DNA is TGTGCCAGCAGTTACCTACAGTCCTACGAGCAGTACTTC.

The CDR3 sequence: CASSPEGGISTDTQYF. In nucleotides, the CDR3 is TGTGCCAGCAGCCCCGAGGGCGGCATTAGCACAGATACGCAGTATTTT. The J gene is TRBJ2-3, the V gene TRBV11-1, with a weak D call TRBD2 (5 bases). CDR1 and CDR2 (germline): SGHAT, FQDESV (reference sequence). Trimming stripped 5 bases from V and 0 bases from J, with 15 bases between. The CDR3 is made up of 16 amino acids.

CDR3 residues: CASSLGAQGTYGYTF. For the CDR3, the DNA is TGTGCCAGCAGCTTAGGAGCGCAGGGCACCTATGGCTACACCTTC. The rearrangement joins TRBV11-2 to TRBJ1-2; TRBD1 might be the D (5 bases). Germline CDR1 is SGHAT and CDR2 is FQNNGV. V was cut by 1 base and J by 4 bases, with 13 bases left in between. CDR3 size: 15 residues.

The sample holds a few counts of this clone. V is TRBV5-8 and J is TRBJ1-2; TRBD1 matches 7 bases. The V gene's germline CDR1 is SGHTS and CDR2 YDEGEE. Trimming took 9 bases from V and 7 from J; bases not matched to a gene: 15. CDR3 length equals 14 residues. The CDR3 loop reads CATNRQGSTAGYTF. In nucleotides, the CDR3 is TGTGCCACAAACAGACAGGGAAGTACGGCTGGCTACACCTTC.

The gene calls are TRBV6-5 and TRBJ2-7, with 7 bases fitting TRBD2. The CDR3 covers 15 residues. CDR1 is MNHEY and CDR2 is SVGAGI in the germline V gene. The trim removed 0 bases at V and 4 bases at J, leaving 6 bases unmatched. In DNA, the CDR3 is TGTGCCAGCAGTTACTCGGGGGGGTATCTTTACGAGCAGTACTTC. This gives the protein CASSYSGGYLYEQYF.

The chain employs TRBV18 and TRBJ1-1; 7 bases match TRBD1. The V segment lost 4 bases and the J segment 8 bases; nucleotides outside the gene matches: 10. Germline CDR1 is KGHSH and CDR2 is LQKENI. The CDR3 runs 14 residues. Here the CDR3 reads CASSQTTGSLEAFF. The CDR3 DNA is TGTGCCAGCTCACAAACGACAGGGTCCCTGGAAGCTTTCTTT.

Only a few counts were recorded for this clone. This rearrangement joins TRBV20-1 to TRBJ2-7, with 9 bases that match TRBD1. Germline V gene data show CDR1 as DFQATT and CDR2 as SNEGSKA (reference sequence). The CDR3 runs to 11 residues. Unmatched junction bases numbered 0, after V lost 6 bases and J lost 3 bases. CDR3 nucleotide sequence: TGCAGTGCGGACAGGGGCTACGAGCAGTACTTC. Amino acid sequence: CSADRGYEQYF.

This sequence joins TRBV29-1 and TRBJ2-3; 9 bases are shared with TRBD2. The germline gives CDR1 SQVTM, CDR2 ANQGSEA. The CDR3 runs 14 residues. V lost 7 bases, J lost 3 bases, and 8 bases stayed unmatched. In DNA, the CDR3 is TGCAGCGCGCGACAGCGGGGGGTGACAGATACGCAGTATTTT. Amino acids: CSARQRGVTDTQYF.

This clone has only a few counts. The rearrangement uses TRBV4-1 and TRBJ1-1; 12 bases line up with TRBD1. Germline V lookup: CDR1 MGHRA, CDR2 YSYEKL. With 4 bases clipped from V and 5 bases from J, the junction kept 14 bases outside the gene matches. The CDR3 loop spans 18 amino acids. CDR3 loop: CASSPFGTGGEWVTEAFF. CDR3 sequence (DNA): TGCGCCAGCAGCCCTTTCGGGACAGGGGGCGAGTGGGTGACTGAAGCTTTCTTT.

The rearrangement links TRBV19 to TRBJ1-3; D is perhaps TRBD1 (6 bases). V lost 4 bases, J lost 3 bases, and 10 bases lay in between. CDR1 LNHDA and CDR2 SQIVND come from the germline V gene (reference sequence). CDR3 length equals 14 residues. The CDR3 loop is CASSTQGFGNTIYF. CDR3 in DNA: TGTGCCAGTAGTACACAGGGTTTTGGAAACACCATATATTTT.

This CDR3 is CASSVGGGGVDTQYF. The CDR3, as DNA: TGTGCCAGCAGCGTAGGGGGCGGGGGGGTGGATACGCAGTATTTT. V is TRBV9 and J is TRBJ2-3; TRBD2 agrees at 9 bases. The germline V gene has CDR1 SGDLS and CDR2 YYNGEE. V shed 0 bases and J 6 bases; nucleotides not matched to a gene: 5. This CDR3 spans 15 amino acids.